This TCR beta chain emerged from a study of T cells after yellow fever vaccination (dated by TCRdb to between 2018 and 2021). About the investigation overall: The SMART-Seq v4 Ultra Low Input RNA kit was used to prepare libraries from fractions with low cell numbers. The cohort comprised two healthy male donors, one aged 18 to 29 and one aged 30 to 39 years. To track T-cell clones before and after primary and booster YFV17D yellow fever vaccination, bulk TCR alpha and beta repertoires were sequenced longitudinally. Bulk PBMC replicates and cell subsets were isolated from blood drawn at multiple timepoints before and after both primary and secondary immunization. Results the study describes overall, beyond this receptor: Compared with the primary T-cell response, the secondary T-cell response was weaker but faster, peaking on day 5 rather than day 15. Because abundant contaminating clonotypes from the bulk population could be contained in FACS-sorted repertoires, computational filtering was required. After the booster, most of the clones that had expanded following primary vaccination were detected again (almost 98% of CD4 and roughly 90% of CD8), which suggests that memory was broadly maintained. Only a couple of donors were included in the study, so the extent to which the findings can be generalized is limited. A small fraction of clonotypes showed up in both the CD4 and CD8 compartments, probably as a result of convergent recombination.

From the cysteine up to the phenylalanine, the CDR3 has a length of 14 residues. CDR3 DNA only is kept here, 42 bases in frame from base 1. For CDR1 and CDR2, the germline V gene (reference sequence) lists SSHAT and FNYEAQ. TCR cDNA was made using 5'RACE template switching, a step that added a universal primer site and unique molecular identifiers. cDNA synthesis was primed from both the TCR alpha and TCR beta constant segments. Libraries were amplified in two PCR steps, with sample barcodes and sequencing adapters added in the second step. Sequencing of libraries was done on Illumina HiSeq 2500 (2x100 bp) or NovaSeq (2x150 bp). As for the authors' bioinformatics: MIGEC was used to demultiplex reads and collapse the reads into UMI consensus sequences, and MiXCR was used for V(D)J alignment. Using edgeR on replicate PBMC samples, clonotypes were called vaccine-responding if FDR was below 0.01 and the log2 fold change was above 5 up to day 15. Each bulk clonotype was labeled CD4 or CD8 based on which sequenced repertoire, CD4 or CD8, contained the clonotype at higher abundance. Through fastp at Q25 and MiXCR, TCRdb rebuilt clones from the public reads, retaining in-frame beta chains. When rows share a CDR3 protein, they turn into one entry using the most common DNA and genes. The V and J calls were determined by TCRdb, not by the authors. The sample data list nearly 550,000 distinct CDR3 sequences, and 15% to 20% of these were observed just once. The ten largest clonotypes hold 14% of the sample.

This clonotype was recorded a few times. The antigen this receptor binds is unknown. The junction differs from germline at one of its ends, possibly a read error. This sample's treatment or condition label indicates: live attenuated yellow fever vaccine strain. At each blood-draw timepoint, two biological replicates of bulk PBMCs were obtained. A standard Ficoll-Paque protocol was used to isolate PBMCs from peripheral blood. TriZol was used to extract RNA from bulk PBMCs, CD4 and CD8 fractions, and dextramer-positive and dextramer-negative fractions. The rearrangement combines TRBV7-7 with TRBJ2-1, with TRBD2 perhaps the D gene, on 6 matching bases. The starting material was PBMCs, obtained 15 days after the yellow fever booster vaccination. This clonotype was sampled from a man aged 30 to 45 who received the YFV17D yellow fever vaccine. The DNA reads TGTGCTAGCAGCTTAGCCCCGGGGGTAAATGAGCAGTTCTTC. Translation gives CASSLAPGVNEQFF.